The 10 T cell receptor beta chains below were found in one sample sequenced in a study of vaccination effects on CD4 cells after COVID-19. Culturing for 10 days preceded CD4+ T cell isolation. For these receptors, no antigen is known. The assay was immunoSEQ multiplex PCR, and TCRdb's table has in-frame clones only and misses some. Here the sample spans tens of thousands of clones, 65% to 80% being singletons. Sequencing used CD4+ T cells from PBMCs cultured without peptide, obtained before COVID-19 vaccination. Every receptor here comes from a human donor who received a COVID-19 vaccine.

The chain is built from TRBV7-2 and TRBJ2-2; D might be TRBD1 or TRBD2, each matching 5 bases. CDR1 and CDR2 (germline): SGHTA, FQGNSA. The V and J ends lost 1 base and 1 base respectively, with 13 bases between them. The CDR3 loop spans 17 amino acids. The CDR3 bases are TGTGCCAGCAGCTTAGGGGGGACGCCGATGAACACCGGGGAGCTGTTTTTT. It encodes CASSLGGTPMNTGELFF.

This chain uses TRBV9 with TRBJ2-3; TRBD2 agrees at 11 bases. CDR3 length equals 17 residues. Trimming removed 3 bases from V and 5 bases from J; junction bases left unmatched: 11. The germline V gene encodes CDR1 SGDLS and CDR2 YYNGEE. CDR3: CASSEPPTSGGRDTQYF. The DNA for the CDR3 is TGTGCCAGCAGCGAGCCACCAACTAGCGGGGGACGAGATACGCAGTATTTT.

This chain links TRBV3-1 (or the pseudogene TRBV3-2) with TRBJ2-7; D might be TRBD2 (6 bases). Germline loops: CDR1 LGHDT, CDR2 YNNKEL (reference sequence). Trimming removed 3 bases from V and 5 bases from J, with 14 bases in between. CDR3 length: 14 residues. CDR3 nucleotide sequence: TGTGCCAGCAGCCATGGAGGAGGGGTGCACGAGCAGTACTTC. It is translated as CASSHGGGVHEQYF.

CDR3 in DNA: TGTGCCAGCAGTTTATTAATAGCGGTGGGGGATGAGCAGTTCTTC. As protein: CASSLLIAVGDEQFF. The chain carries TRBV28 and TRBJ2-1; a possible D gene is TRBD2 (6 bases). V was clipped by 1 base and J by 8 bases, with 15 bases between them. Germline V gives CDR1 MDHEN, CDR2 SYDVKM. This CDR3 is 15 amino acids long.

The CDR3 sequence is CASTGKVGKLFF. The CDR3 DNA reads TGTGCCAGCACGGGGAAGGTTGGAAAACTGTTTTTT. The chain recombines TRBV2 with TRBJ1-4; D ambiguous. CDR3 length: 12 amino acids. With 7 bases removed from V and 10 bases from J, the gap between germline ends came to 13 bases. CDR1 is SNHLY and CDR2 is FYNNEI in the germline V gene.

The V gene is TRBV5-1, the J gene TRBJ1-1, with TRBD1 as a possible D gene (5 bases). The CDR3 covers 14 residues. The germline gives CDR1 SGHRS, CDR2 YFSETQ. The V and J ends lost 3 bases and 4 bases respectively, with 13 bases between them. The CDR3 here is CASSWGGEGTEAFF. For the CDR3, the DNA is TGCGCCAGCAGCTGGGGGGGAGAAGGCACTGAAGCTTTCTTT. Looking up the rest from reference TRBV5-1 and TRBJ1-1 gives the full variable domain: KAGVTQTPRYLIKTRGQQVTLSCSPISGHRSVSWYQQTPGQGLQFLFEYFSETQRNKGNFPGRFSGRQFSNSRSEMNVSTLELGDSALYLCASSWGGEGTEAFFGQGTRLTVV.

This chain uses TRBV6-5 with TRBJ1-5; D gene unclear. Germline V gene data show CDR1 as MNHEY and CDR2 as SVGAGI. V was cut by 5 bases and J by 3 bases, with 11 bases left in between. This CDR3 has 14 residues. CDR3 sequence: CASSPRENNQPQHF. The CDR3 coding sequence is TGTGCCAGCAGTCCTCGGGAGAACAATCAGCCCCAGCATTTT.

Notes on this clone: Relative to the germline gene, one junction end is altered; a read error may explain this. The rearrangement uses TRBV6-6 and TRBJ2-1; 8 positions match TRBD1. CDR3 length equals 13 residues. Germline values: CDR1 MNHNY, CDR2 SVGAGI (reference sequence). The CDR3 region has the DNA TGTGCCAGCAGCCCTTACCGGGACAGGAGCCGACTCTTC. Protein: CASSPYRDRSRLF.

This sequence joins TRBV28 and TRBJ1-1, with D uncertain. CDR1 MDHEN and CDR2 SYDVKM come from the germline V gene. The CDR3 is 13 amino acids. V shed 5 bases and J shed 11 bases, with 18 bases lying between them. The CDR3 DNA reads TGTGCCAGCAGTCGGTCGAACTGGTCGTACGCTTTCTTT. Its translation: CASSRSNWSYAFF.

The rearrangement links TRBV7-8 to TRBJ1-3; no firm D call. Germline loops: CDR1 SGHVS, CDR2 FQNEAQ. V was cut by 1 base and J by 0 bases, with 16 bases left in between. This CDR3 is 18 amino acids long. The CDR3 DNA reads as TGTGCCAGCAGCTTAGAAAGGGAGACACGGATCTCTGGAAACACCATATATTTT. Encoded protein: CASSLERETRISGNTIYF.